One sample yielded the 15 T cell receptor beta chains listed below, sequenced in a study of OX40 agonist ivuxolimab in advanced cancers. The repertoire was sequenced with immunoSEQ multiplex PCR; TCRdb's copy has only in-frame clones and lacks some. The data show tens of thousands of clones, roughly 76% seen once. The material sequenced was CD4+ or CD8+ T cells sorted from blood, taken in a trial of the OX40 agonist ivuxolimab. The receptors derive from an adult with an advanced solid tumor such as melanoma, head and neck, liver or kidney cancer.

This clone was detected once. This sequence joins TRBV6-5 and TRBJ2-7, with 7 nucleotides matching TRBD1. J gave up 2 bases and V 5 bases, and 3 bases lay outside the gene matches. Per germline, CDR1 MNHEY and CDR2 SVGAGI. The CDR3 consists of 13 residues. Here the CDR3 DNA reads TGTGCCAGCAGTGACGGACAGGCCTACGAGCAGTACTTC. Translating gives CASSDGQAYEQYF.

V gene TRBV19 combines with J gene TRBJ1-5; D possibly corresponds to TRBD1 (5 bases). The CDR3 extends over 15 amino acids. Germline CDR1 and CDR2: LNHDA and SQIVND (reference sequence). V was shortened by 4 bases and J by 5 bases, with 15 bases between the two germline ends. CDR3 DNA sequence: TGTGCCAGTAGTACTCGCAGGGAGACGGATCAGCCCCAGCATTTT. It translates to CASSTRRETDQPQHF. The variable domain in full, completed from reference TRBV19 and TRBJ1-5, reads DGGITQSPKYLFRKEGQNVTLSCEQNLNHDAMYWYRQDPGQGLRLIYYSQIVNDFQKGDIAEGYSVSREKKESFPLTVTSAQKNPTAFYLCASSTRRETDQPQHFGDGTRLSIL.

This clone was recorded a few times. The chain uses TRBV4-3 and TRBJ1-2; D is possibly TRBD1 (5 bases). The germline V gene has CDR1 LGHNA and CDR2 YSLEER. Trimming shortened V by 6 bases and J by 8 bases, and 10 bases separated the two germline ends. The CDR3 has 11 amino acids. CDR3 nucleotides: TGCGCCAGCAGGGGGCCGGGAGGCTACACCTTC. The encoded protein is CASRGPGGYTF.

This clone is labeled as medium-sized. This chain joins TRBV7-6 and TRBJ2-7; D not certain. V lost 4 bases and J lost 0, with 7 bases in between. The CDR3 runs to 13 residues. The germline CDR1 and CDR2 sequences are SGHVS and FNYEAQ. CDR3 nucleotides: TGTGCCAGCAGCTCCTCGAGCTCCTACGAGCAGTACTTC. This gives the protein CASSSSSSYEQYF.

This rearrangement joins TRBV15 to TRBJ2-7, with TRBD1 matching 7 bases. The V gene's germline CDR1 is LNHNV and CDR2 YYDKDF (reference sequence). The CDR3 contains 18 residues. The trim removed 2 bases at V and 3 bases at J, leaving 16 bases unmatched. The CDR3 DNA follows: TGTGCCACCAGCAGAATCGTGGGCTTGACAGGGCGGGTCTACGAGCAGTACTTC. Protein: CATSRIVGLTGRVYEQYF.

This chain joins TRBV19 and TRBJ1-1; D might be TRBD1 (5 bases). The V end lost 3 bases, the J end lost 1 base, and 9 bases lay between the germline ends. This CDR3 has 14 residues. Germline assignment: CDR1 LNHDA and CDR2 SQIVND (reference sequence). The CDR3 region has the DNA TGTGCCAGTAGTATTGGGGCCGGGAACACTGAAGCTTTCTTT. It specifies CASSIGAGNTEAFF.

This clone is classed as medium-sized. The V and J genes are TRBV19 and TRBJ1-5; no definite D call. The ends were cut back, 4 bases at V and 3 bases at J, with 7 bases in the middle. CDR3 length equals 13 residues. Germline-derived CDR1 and CDR2 are LNHDA and SQIVND (reference sequence). Here the CDR3 reads CASSTQVNQPQHF. CDR3 nucleotides: TGTGCCAGTAGTACCCAGGTCAATCAGCCCCAGCATTTT.

J is TRBJ2-3 and V is TRBV28; D ambiguous. CDR3 size: 15 residues. V dropped 6 bases and J dropped 4 bases, with 17 bases sitting between them. Germline values: CDR1 MDHEN, CDR2 SYDVKM. The DNA for the CDR3 is TGTGCCAGCAGCCCAGACTCACGGGCGGCAGATACGCAGTATTTT. Encoded protein: CASSPDSRAADTQYF. Drawing the rest from reference TRBV28 and TRBJ2-3, the complete variable domain is DVKVTQSSRYLVKRTGEKVFLECVQDMDHENMFWYRQDPGLGLRLIYFSYDVKMKEKGDIPEGYSVSREKKERFSLILESASTNQTSMYLCASSPDSRAADTQYFGPGTRLTVL.

This sequence joins TRBV6-6 and TRBJ2-5; no reliable D call. Germline values: CDR1 MNHNY, CDR2 SVGAGI (reference sequence). This CDR3 comprises 13 residues. Trimming took off 6 bases at V and 1 base at J, with 9 bases between the two ends. This chain's CDR3 is CASSETSQETQYF. The CDR3 DNA reads TGTGCCAGCAGCGAGACAAGCCAAGAGACCCAGTACTTC.

This rearrangement joins TRBV5-1 to TRBJ2-1; D gene unclear. Germline V gene lookup returns CDR1 SGHRS and CDR2 YFSETQ. Trimming removed 0 bases at V and 7 bases at J, with 11 bases between. The CDR3 covers 14 residues. The CDR3 region is CASSLGPVDNEQFF. The CDR3 nucleotides are TGCGCCAGCAGCTTGGGGCCAGTCGATAATGAGCAGTTCTTC.

The rearrangement joins TRBV21-1 to TRBJ1-1. TRBV21-1 corresponds to a pseudogene. This CDR3 has 17 amino acids. The DNA of the CDR3 is TGTGCCAGCAGCAAAGGCCGGGGAAGGGGCGGGAACACTGAAGCTTTCTTT. Amino acids: CASSKGRGRGGNTEAFF.

The genes are TRBV5-1 and TRBJ2-7; TRBD1 might be the D (5 bases). V was pared by 1 base and J by 0 bases, with 11 bases between. This CDR3 spans 15 amino acids. CDR1 SGHRS and CDR2 YFSETQ come from the germline V gene. The CDR3 region is CASSLMGQDSYEQYF. The CDR3 DNA follows: TGCGCCAGCAGCTTGATGGGGCAGGACTCCTACGAGCAGTACTTC.

This clone was detected a few times. This chain uses TRBV30 with TRBJ2-1, with D maybe TRBD2 (5 bases). Trimming removed 7 bases from V and 4 bases from J, with 17 bases in between. Germline V gene sequence: CDR1 GTSNPN, CDR2 SVGIG (reference sequence). The CDR3 is 14 residues long. The CDR3 loop reads CAFQVGGGYNEQFF. The CDR3 DNA reads as TGTGCCTTCCAAGTCGGAGGCGGTTACAATGAGCAGTTCTTC. Looking up the rest from reference TRBV30 and TRBJ2-1 gives the full variable domain: SQTIHQWPATLVQPVGSPLSLECTVEGTSNPNLYWYRQAAGRGLQLLFYSVGIGQISSEVPQNLSASRPQDRQFILSSKKLLLSDSGFYLCAFQVGGGYNEQFFGPGTRLTVL.

The chain combines TRBV27 with TRBJ2-7, with D uncertain. The V and J ends lost 5 bases and 5 bases respectively, with 16 bases between them. CDR1 MNHEY and CDR2 SMNVEV come from the germline V gene (reference sequence). The CDR3 is 14 amino acids. The CDR3 DNA follows: TGTGCCAGCAGTCCCCCGAACCAATATAACGAGCAGTACTTC. Translation: CASSPPNQYNEQYF.

In its sample, this clone was seen a few times. A junction end diverges from the germline sequence, so it may reflect a read error. The gene calls are TRBV15 and TRBJ2-6; D call uncertain. The germline V gene has CDR1 LNHNV and CDR2 YYDKDF (reference sequence). The CDR3 totals 16 residues. The CDR3 DNA reads TGTGCCACCAGTAGAGATATGTACTCTGGGGCCAACGTCCTGACTTTC. It codes for CATSRDMYSGANVLTF.